One sample yielded the 24 T cell receptor beta chains listed below, sequenced in a study of identical twins. TCRdb used MiXCR to reprocess the 5' RACE reads, holding one entry per CDR3 protein. The sample has 550,000 to 700,000 distinct CDR3 sequences, approximately 22% seen once. In addition, the sample was reused for a study of T cells expressing NK-cell markers.

Material: PBMCs. The receptors derive from a woman aged 18-30 years in good health.

This clonotype was detected only a few times. This rearrangement joins TRBV5-1 to TRBJ1-2, with D hard to call. This CDR3 region has 13 residues. The ends were cut back, 0 bases at V and 3 bases at J, with 6 bases in the middle. Germline V lookup: CDR1 SGHRS, CDR2 YFSETQ. The CDR3, as DNA: TGCGCCAGCAGCTTGGGGTCCGACTATGGCTACACCTTC. The encoded protein is CASSLGSDYGYTF.

This chain connects TRBV20-1 to TRBJ1-1, with D unresolved. The CDR3 spans 11 residues. V lost 2 bases, J lost 4 bases, and 5 bases lay in between. Germline V lookup: CDR1 DFQATT, CDR2 SNEGSKA (reference sequence). CDR3 loop: CSARKITEAFF. DNA for the CDR3: TGCAGTGCTAGAAAAATCACTGAAGCTTTCTTT.

In DNA, the CDR3 is TGTGCCAGCAGCCTGGACAGGGGAACAGTACTCCTCCACTTT. This sequence encodes CASSLDRGTVLLHF. The chain links TRBV6-1 to TRBJ1-6; TRBD1 aligns across 9 bases. This CDR3 contains 14 residues. J was trimmed by 15 bases and V by 6 bases; bases with no gene match: 12. Germline V gene data show CDR1 as MNHNS and CDR2 as SASEGT.

This clonotype has a handful of counts. The chain has TRBV6-1 and TRBJ1-1; D ambiguous. The V gene's germline CDR1 is MNHNS and CDR2 SASEGT. The length of the CDR3 is 13 residues. The V and J ends lost 7 bases and 2 bases respectively, with 11 bases between them. The CDR3 DNA reads TGTGCCAGCACCGAGGACTTCAACACTGAAGCTTTCTTT. Protein product: CASTEDFNTEAFF.

Only a few counts were recorded for this clonotype. The chain links TRBV29-1 to TRBJ2-5, with D hard to call. The CDR3 is made up of 10 amino acids. Looked up from germline, CDR1 is SQVTM and CDR2 is ANQGSEA. V lost 5 bases, J lost 5 bases, and 6 bases lay in between. This CDR3 is CSVLEETQYF. The CDR3 nucleotides are TGCAGCGTTCTAGAGGAGACCCAGTACTTC.

The chain employs TRBV11-1 and TRBJ2-5, with TRBD1 as a possible D gene (5 bases). The germline V gene has CDR1 SGHAT and CDR2 FQDESV (reference sequence). V lost 5 bases and J 1 base, leaving 11 bases between the germline ends. The CDR3 totals 14 residues. The CDR3 DNA reads as TGTGCCAGCAGCCGCCGACAGCTCCAAGAGACCCAGTACTTC. Translating it yields CASSRRQLQETQYF.

The rearrangement joins TRBV15 to TRBJ2-5; D ambiguous. Trimming removed 4 bases from V and 0 bases from J, with 12 bases in between. CDR1 and CDR2 (germline): LNHNV, YYDKDF (reference sequence). The CDR3 is made up of 15 amino acids. This CDR3 reads CATSIKKRYQETQYF. As DNA, the CDR3 is TGTGCCACCAGCATTAAGAAACGGTACCAAGAGACCCAGTACTTC.

This clonotype was observed a handful of times. The chain couples TRBV29-1 to TRBJ2-1; D may be TRBD1 or TRBD2 (5 bases each). CDR1 is SQVTM and CDR2 is ANQGSEA in the germline V gene. V was pared by 1 base and J by 3 bases, with 13 bases between. The CDR3 runs 15 residues. CDR3 in amino acids: CSVEGTGLVYNEQFF. DNA of the CDR3: TGCAGCGTTGAAGGGACGGGGCTTGTCTACAATGAGCAGTTCTTC.

The genes are TRBV7-9 and TRBJ2-5, with 10 bases lining up with TRBD2. The J segment lost 2 bases and the V segment lost 4 bases, leaving 10 bases of the junction unmatched. Germline lookup yields CDR1 SEHNR and CDR2 FQNEAQ (reference sequence). CDR3 length: 17 amino acids. CDR3 protein: CASSSRILAGHQETQYF. CDR3 in DNA: TGTGCCAGCAGCTCCCGAATACTAGCGGGGCATCAAGAGACCCAGTACTTC.

The chain has TRBV27 and TRBJ2-7, with a weak D call TRBD1 (7 bases). The CDR3 loop spans 16 amino acids. Germline V gene lookup returns CDR1 MNHEY and CDR2 SMNVEV (reference sequence). Trimming removed 0 bases at V and 2 bases at J, with 14 bases between. The CDR3: CASSLSGQEGPYEQYF. The CDR3 DNA follows: TGTGCCAGCAGTTTATCCGGACAGGAGGGTCCCTACGAGCAGTACTTC.

The chain has TRBV7-9 and TRBJ2-3; D perhaps matches TRBD2 (6 bases). V was trimmed by 3 bases and J by 0 bases, leaving 16 bases between them. This CDR3 has 17 amino acids. Germline V gene data show CDR1 as SEHNR and CDR2 as FQNEAQ (reference sequence). CDR3 sequence reads: CASSLTSGPKSTDTQYF. The CDR3 DNA sequence: TGTGCCAGCAGCTTGACGAGCGGGCCAAAAAGCACAGATACGCAGTATTTT. Filled out from reference TRBV7-9 and TRBJ2-3, the complete variable domain reads DTGVSQNPRHKITKRGQNVTFRCDPISEHNRLYWYRQTLGQGPEFLTYFQNEAQLEKSRLLSDRFSAERPKGSFSTLEIQRTEQGDSAMYLCASSLTSGPKSTDTQYFGPGTRLTVL.

The chain joins TRBV7-9 to TRBJ2-7; TRBD1 might be the D (5 bases). CDR1 and CDR2 (germline): SEHNR, FQNEAQ (reference sequence). V lost 7 bases and J 4 bases, leaving 17 bases between the germline ends. CDR3 length: 14 amino acids. In DNA form, the CDR3 reads TGTGCCAGCAACCCCGCAGGGCCCTTTTACGAGCAGTACTTC. Encoded protein: CASNPAGPFYEQYF.

The CDR3 DNA is TGTGCCCCGGCCATGGGGCTGGTCCGCACAGATACGCAGTATTTT. Amino acid sequence: CAPAMGLVRTDTQYF. The gene calls are TRBV7-3 and TRBJ2-3; tentative D call: TRBD1 (5 bases). The length of the CDR3 is 15 residues. Germline-derived CDR1 and CDR2 are SGHTA and FQGTGA. The ends were cut back, 11 bases at V and 1 base at J, with 19 bases in the middle.

This chain connects TRBV3-1 to TRBJ2-2; no clear D gene. The CDR3 sequence is 13 residues long. V gave up 2 bases and J gave up 7 bases, with 8 bases separating them. The germline gives CDR1 LGHDT, CDR2 YNNKEL (reference sequence). The CDR3 loop reads CASSQQAFGELFF. DNA for the CDR3: TGTGCCAGCAGCCAACAAGCGTTCGGGGAGCTGTTTTTT.

This clonotype was counted many times. The J gene is TRBJ1-1, the V gene TRBV12-3 or TRBV12-4; D call uncertain. The CDR3 contains 14 residues. V lost 6 bases to trimming and J lost 0 bases, with 11 bases between them. The CDR3 region has the DNA TGTGCCAGCAGACCGGACGGACTGAACACTGAAGCTTTCTTT. This translates into CASRPDGLNTEAFF.

This chain links TRBV5-1 with TRBJ2-1; 13 nucleotides align to TRBD2. Losses at the gene ends were 2 bases for V and 7 bases for J; bases not matched to a gene: 6. The CDR3 is 16 amino acids. Germline loops: CDR1 SGHRS, CDR2 YFSETQ. CDR3 coding DNA: TGCGCCAGCAGCTTCCGGACTAGCGGGGGAGTTAATGAGCAGTTCTTC. Its translation: CASSFRTSGGVNEQFF.

The genes are TRBV7-3 and TRBJ2-1; either TRBD1 or TRBD2 may supply D (5 bases each). The V end was cut by 4 bases, the J end by 8 bases, with 12 bases between. The CDR3 runs to 13 residues. Germline V gene data show CDR1 as SGHTA and CDR2 as FQGTGA. The CDR3 region is CASSSMGEHEQFF. DNA for the CDR3: TGTGCCAGCAGCTCAATGGGGGAACATGAGCAGTTCTTC.

This clonotype was seen only a few times. The CDR3 nucleotides are TGTGCCAGCAGCTTCCAGCTCCAAATCTATGGCTACACCTTC. It codes for CASSFQLQIYGYTF. The V and J genes are TRBV5-6 and TRBJ1-2; D gene ambiguous. Germline CDR1 SGHDT, CDR2 YYEEEE. CDR3 length equals 14 residues. Trimming shortened V by 2 bases and J by 4 bases, and 12 bases separated the two germline ends.

This clonotype has just a few counts. V gene TRBV6-5 combines with J gene TRBJ2-5; TRBD1 is a possible D gene (6 bases). V lost 7 bases and J 2 bases, leaving 8 bases between the germline ends. Germline V gene sequence: CDR1 MNHEY, CDR2 SVGAGI. The CDR3 spans 12 residues. For the CDR3, the DNA is TGTGCCAGCACCGGACAGCAAGAGACCCAGTACTTC. This gives the protein CASTGQQETQYF.

In regard to this clonotype: An end of the junction differs from the germline gene, which may be a read error. The chain uses TRBV6-1 and TRBJ2-3; 14 positions match TRBD2. The CDR3 sequence is 18 residues long. Germline V lookup: CDR1 MNHNS, CDR2 SASEGT. CDR3 loop: CASREAGLAGVLTDTQYF. The CDR3 DNA follows: TGTGCCAGCAGAGAAGCGGGACTAGCGGGAGTGTTGACAGATACGCAGTATTTT.

This clonotype was detected many times. This chain links TRBV6-2 or TRBV6-3 with TRBJ2-1; D ambiguous. Germline loops: CDR1 MNHEY, CDR2 SVGEGT. The CDR3 has 16 residues. With 7 bases removed from V and 0 bases from J, the gap between germline ends came to 16 bases. CDR3 residues: CASTPYPGTSYNEQFF. CDR3 nucleotides: TGTGCCAGCACCCCTTACCCGGGTACCTCCTACAATGAGCAGTTCTTC.

This clonotype has a single count. The J gene is TRBJ2-2, the V gene TRBV12-3 or TRBV12-4, with 7 positions matching TRBD1. Trimming removed 3 bases from V and 1 base from J; junction bases left unmatched: 17. The CDR3 extends over 20 amino acids. As DNA, the CDR3 is TGTGCCAGCAGTTTCCCCTCTCCGGGACAGAAACGACGGAACACCGGGGAGCTGTTTTTT. This encodes CASSFPSPGQKRRNTGELFF.

This clonotype showed up just a few times. The chain is built from TRBV9 and TRBJ2-5; D might be TRBD2 (5 bases). Germline V gives CDR1 SGDLS, CDR2 YYNGEE. The CDR3 extends over 14 amino acids. V was shortened by 0 bases and J by 4 bases, with 10 bases between the two germline ends. CDR3 DNA: TGTGCCAGCAGCGTAGATTCTAGCAGAGAGACCCAGTACTTC. Its protein is CASSVDSSRETQYF.

There are a few counts of this clonotype. The rearrangement links TRBV9 to TRBJ2-2; TRBD2 matches at 14 bases. The CDR3 has 17 amino acids. V lost 0 bases, J lost 3 bases, and 1 base stayed unmatched. CDR1 and CDR2 from the germline V gene are SGDLS and YYNGEE. For the CDR3, the DNA is TGTGCCAGCAGCGTAGGACTAGCGGGAGGGCACACCGGGGAGCTGTTTTTT. It specifies CASSVGLAGGHTGELFF.